Listed below are T cell receptor beta chains from one sample, sequenced in a study of tumor-infiltrating lymphocytes in primary liver carcinoma. TCRdb recomputed calls from the multiplex PCR reads with MiXCR, one row per CDR3 protein. The sample has about 310,000 distinct CDR3 sequences; about 50% are singletons. Material for sequencing was peripheral blood. The receptors stem from a woman aged 25 to 39 with primary liver carcinoma and hepatitis B virus infection. Each CDR3 is given with its conserved first and last residue. Fields, in order: J gene, V gene, CDR3 protein.

>TRBJ2-7|TRBV12-3/TRBV12-4
CASSPAGGAGAVKEQYF
>TRBJ2-5|TRBV6-5
CASRSTGQGQYF
>TRBJ2-3|TRBV4-1
CASSQELAGVEHTQYF
>TRBJ1-6|TRBV13
CASNEGQAYNSPLHF
>TRBJ2-3|TRBV28
CASSFRDTQYF
>TRBJ2-1|TRBV11-2
CAISPNPVTSFEQFF
>TRBJ1-6|TRBV7-8
CASSPVGGPRTYNSPLHF
>TRBJ1-1|TRBV7-9
CASSLEGSLNTEAFF
>TRBJ2-7|TRBV11-1
CASNPTGTGGGKYF
>TRBJ2-7|TRBV28
CASSLLTGSSYEQYF
>TRBJ2-1|TRBV12-3/TRBV12-4
CASRQGLEQFF
>TRBJ1-2|TRBV10-2
CASSLDSYGYTF
>TRBJ1-2|TRBV4-3
CANSQDRGPYGYTF
>TRBJ2-5|TRBV11-2
CASSLVGGGTTTQYF
>TRBJ2-1|TRBV29-1
CSVEGTGGYEQFF
>TRBJ2-1|TRBV6-2/TRBV6-3
CASSSTDSYNEQFF
>TRBJ2-6|TRBV7-6
CASKGVHSGANVLTF
>TRBJ2-7|TRBV12-3/TRBV12-4
CASRIRITVYPYEQYF
>TRBJ1-1|TRBV5-1
CASSLRQGQPERAFF
>TRBJ1-2|TRBV6-2/TRBV6-3
CASSYRPTGPYGYTF
>TRBJ2-5|TRBV5-4
CASSPSGDWGETQYF
>-|TRBV10-3
CAISPRADYEQYF
>TRBJ2-7|TRBV7-9
CAALGGFSYEQYF